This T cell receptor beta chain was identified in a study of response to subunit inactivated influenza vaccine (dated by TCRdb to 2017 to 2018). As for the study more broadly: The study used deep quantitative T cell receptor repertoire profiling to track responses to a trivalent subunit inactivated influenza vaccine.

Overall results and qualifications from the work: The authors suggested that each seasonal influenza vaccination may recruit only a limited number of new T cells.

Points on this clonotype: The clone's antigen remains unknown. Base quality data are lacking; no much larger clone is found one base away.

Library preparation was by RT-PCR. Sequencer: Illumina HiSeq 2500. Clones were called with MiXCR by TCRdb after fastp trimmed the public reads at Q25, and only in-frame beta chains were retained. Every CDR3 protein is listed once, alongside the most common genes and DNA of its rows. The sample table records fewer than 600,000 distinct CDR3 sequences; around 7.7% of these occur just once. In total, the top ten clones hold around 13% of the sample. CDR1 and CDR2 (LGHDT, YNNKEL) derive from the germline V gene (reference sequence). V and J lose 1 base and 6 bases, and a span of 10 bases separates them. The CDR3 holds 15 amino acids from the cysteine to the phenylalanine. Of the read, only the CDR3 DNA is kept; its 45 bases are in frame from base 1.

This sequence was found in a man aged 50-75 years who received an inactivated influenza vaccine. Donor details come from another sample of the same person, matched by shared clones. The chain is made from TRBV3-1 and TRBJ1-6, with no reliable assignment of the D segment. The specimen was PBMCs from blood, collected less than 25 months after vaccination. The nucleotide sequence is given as TGTGCCAGCAGCCAAGTTGAGGGCTTTAATTCACCCCTCCACTTT. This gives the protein CASSQVEGFNSPLHF. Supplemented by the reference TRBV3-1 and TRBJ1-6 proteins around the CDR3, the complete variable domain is DTAVSQTPKYLVTQMGNDKSIKCEQNLGHDTMYWYKQDSKKFLKIMFSYNNKELIINETVPNRFSPKSPDKAHLNLHINSLELGDSAVYFCASSQVEGFNSPLHFGNGTRLTVT.